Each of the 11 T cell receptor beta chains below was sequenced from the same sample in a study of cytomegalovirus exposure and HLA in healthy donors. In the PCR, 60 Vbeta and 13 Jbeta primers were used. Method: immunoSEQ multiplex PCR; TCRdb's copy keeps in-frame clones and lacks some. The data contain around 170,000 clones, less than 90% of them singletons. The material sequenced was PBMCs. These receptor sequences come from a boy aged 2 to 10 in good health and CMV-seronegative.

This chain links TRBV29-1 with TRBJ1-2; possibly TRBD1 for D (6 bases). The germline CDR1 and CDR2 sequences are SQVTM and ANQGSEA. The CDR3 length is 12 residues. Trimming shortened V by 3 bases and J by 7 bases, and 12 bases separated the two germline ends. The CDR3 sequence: CSVDLGARGYTF. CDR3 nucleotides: TGCAGCGTTGATTTGGGGGCACGTGGCTACACCTTC.

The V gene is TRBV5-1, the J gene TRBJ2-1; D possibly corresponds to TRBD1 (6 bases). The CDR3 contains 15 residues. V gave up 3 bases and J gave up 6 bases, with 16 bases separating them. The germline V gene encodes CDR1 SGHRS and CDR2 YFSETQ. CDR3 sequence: CASSYGTPRGNEQFF. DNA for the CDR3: TGCGCCAGCAGCTACGGGACACCGAGGGGCAATGAGCAGTTCTTC.

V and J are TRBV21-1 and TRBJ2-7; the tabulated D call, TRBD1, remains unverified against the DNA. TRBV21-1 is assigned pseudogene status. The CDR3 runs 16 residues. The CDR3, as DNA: TGTGCCAGCAGCACGTGCCTAGAGGACAGCAAGTACGAGCAGTACTTC. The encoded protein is CASSTCLEDSKYEQYF.

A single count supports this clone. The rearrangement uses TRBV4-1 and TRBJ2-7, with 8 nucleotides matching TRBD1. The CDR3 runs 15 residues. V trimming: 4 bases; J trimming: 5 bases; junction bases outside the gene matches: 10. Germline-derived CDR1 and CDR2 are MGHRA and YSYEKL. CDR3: CASSPSDRASDEQYF. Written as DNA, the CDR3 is TGCGCCAGCAGCCCCTCGGACAGGGCGAGCGACGAGCAGTACTTC.

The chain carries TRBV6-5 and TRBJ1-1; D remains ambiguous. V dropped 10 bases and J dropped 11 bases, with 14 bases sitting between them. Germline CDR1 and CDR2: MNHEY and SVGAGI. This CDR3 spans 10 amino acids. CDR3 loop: CATTVREAFF. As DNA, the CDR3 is TGTGCCACTACGGTTAGGGAGGCTTTCTTT.

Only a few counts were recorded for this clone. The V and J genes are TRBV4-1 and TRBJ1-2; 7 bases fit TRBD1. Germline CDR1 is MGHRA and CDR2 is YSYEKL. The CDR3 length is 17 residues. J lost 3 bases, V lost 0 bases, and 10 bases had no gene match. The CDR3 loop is CASSQDFGGDSYYGYTF. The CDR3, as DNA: TGCGCCAGCAGCCAAGATTTCGGTGGGGACAGCTACTATGGCTACACCTTC.

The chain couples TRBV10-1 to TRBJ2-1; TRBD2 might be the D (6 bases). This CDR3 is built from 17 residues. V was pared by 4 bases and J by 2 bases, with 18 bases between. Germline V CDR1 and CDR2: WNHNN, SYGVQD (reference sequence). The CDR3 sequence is CASSGPPGGSAYNEQFF. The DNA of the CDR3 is TGCGCCAGCAGTGGCCCCCCCGGGGGTAGCGCCTACAATGAGCAGTTCTTC.

This CDR3 is CASSPRLAGGPLHSDTQYF. CDR3 coding DNA: TGTGCCAGCAGTCCCCGCCTAGCGGGAGGGCCCCTCCATTCAGATACGCAGTATTTT. V and J are TRBV7-9 and TRBJ2-3; 12 bases match TRBD2. The trim removed 6 bases at V and 4 bases at J, leaving 17 bases unmatched. The CDR3 runs 19 residues. Germline CDR1 SEHNR, CDR2 FQNEAQ (reference sequence).

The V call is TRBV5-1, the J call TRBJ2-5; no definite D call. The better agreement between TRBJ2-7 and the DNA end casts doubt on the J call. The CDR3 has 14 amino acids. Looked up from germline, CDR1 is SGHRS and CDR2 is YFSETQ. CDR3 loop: CASSFLPSSYEQYF. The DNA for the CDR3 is TGCGCCAGCAGCTTTCTCCCAAGCTCCTACGAGCAGTACTTC.

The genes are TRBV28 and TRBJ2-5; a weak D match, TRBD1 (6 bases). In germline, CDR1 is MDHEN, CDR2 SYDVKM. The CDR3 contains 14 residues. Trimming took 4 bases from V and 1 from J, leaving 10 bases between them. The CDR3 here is CASSSLQGQETQYF. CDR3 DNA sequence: TGTGCCAGCAGTTCCCTACAGGGCCAAGAGACCCAGTACTTC.

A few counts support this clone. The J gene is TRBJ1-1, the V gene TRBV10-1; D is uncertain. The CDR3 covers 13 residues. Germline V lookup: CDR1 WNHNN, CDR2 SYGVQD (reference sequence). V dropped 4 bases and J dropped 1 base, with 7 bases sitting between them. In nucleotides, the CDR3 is TGCGCCAGCAGTGTACCGGGGAACACTGAAGCTTTCTTT. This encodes CASSVPGNTEAFF.